This T cell receptor (beta chain) comes out of a study of cytomegalovirus exposure and HLA in healthy donors. This CDR3 is built from 15 residues. Germline assignment: CDR1 LNHDA and CDR2 SQIVND (reference sequence). Trimming took 3 bases from V and 0 from J, leaving 8 bases between them. Concerning this clone: Its antigen is unknown.

General study results and limits: Across HLA loci, a later analysis found differing TCR association rates, with DRB1 most and HLA-C fewest. An observed cluster of highly shared sequence variants was recorded as a likely sequencing artifact.

It was with 60 Vbeta and 13 Jbeta primers that the PCR ran. The table came from immunoSEQ multiplex PCR; TCRdb's copy has only in-frame clones and leaves some out. Of 110,000 to 150,000 clones in the sample, more than 7.5% were seen once. This sequence was found in a man in his forties or fifties in good health and CMV-seronegative. The chain couples TRBV19 to TRBJ2-2; unclear D gene. Sequencing was performed on PBMCs. CDR3 sequence (DNA): TGTGCCAGTAGTATCCAGCGCCCGAACACCGGGGAGCTGTTTTTT. Translating it yields CASSIQRPNTGELFF.